Below are 31 T cell receptor beta chains sequenced from a single sample in a study of OX40 agonist ivuxolimab in advanced cancers. Assay used: immunoSEQ multiplex PCR; TCRdb lists only in-frame clones, some missing. Of roughly 60,000 clones listed, about 88% are singletons. The sequencing here drew on CD4+ or CD8+ T cells sorted from blood, taken in a trial of the OX40 agonist ivuxolimab. The receptors were sampled from an adult with an advanced solid tumor such as melanoma, head and neck, liver or kidney cancer.

This clone was found a few times. V gene TRBV7-9 combines with J gene TRBJ2-7; TRBD1 matches 8 bases. V dropped 4 bases and J dropped 4; count of bases not matched to a gene: 18. CDR3 length: 18 residues. Germline-derived CDR1 and CDR2 are SEHNR and FQNEAQ (reference sequence). The DNA for the CDR3 is TGTGCCAGCAGCTCCCTGGAACACTTTCAGGGGGCTCTGTACGAGCAGTACTTC. Amino acids: CASSSLEHFQGALYEQYF.

The chain carries TRBV30 and TRBJ1-1; D is uncertain. In germline, CDR1 is GTSNPN, CDR2 SVGIG (reference sequence). The ends were cut back, 0 bases at V and 8 bases at J, with 10 bases in the middle. The CDR3 runs 12 residues. The DNA of the CDR3 is TGTGCCTGGAGTGTACATCTGTTAGAAGCTTTCTTT. Its protein product is CAWSVHLLEAFF. Drawing the rest from reference TRBV30 and TRBJ1-1, the complete variable domain is SQTIHQWPATLVQPVGSPLSLECTVEGTSNPNLYWYRQAAGRGLQLLFYSVGIGQISSEVPQNLSASRPQDRQFILSSKKLLLSDSGFYLCAWSVHLLEAFFGQGTRLTVV.

V usage is TRBV21-1 and J usage is TRBJ1-5. TRBV21-1 is a pseudogene. CDR3 length equals 16 residues. The CDR3 spells CASSKGGGYSNQPQHF. CDR3 nucleotides: TGTGCCAGCAGCAAAGGGGGAGGGTATAGCAATCAGCCCCAGCATTTT.

This chain connects TRBV6-1 to TRBJ2-1; D perhaps matches TRBD1 (6 bases). Trimming cost V 2 bases and J 2 bases, with 7 bases left between them. Germline V gives CDR1 MNHNS, CDR2 SASEGT. CDR3 length: 14 amino acids. The CDR3 region has the DNA TGTGCCAGCAGTGAAAGGGGGACCTACAATGAGCAGTTCTTC. Translation: CASSERGTYNEQFF.

The rearrangement joins TRBV28 to TRBJ1-1; a weak D match, TRBD1 (5 bases). This CDR3 has 13 amino acids. The germline CDR1 and CDR2 sequences are MDHEN and SYDVKM. V was pared by 3 bases and J by 1 base, with 6 bases between. The CDR3 DNA reads as TGTGCCAGCAGTTTGGGGACGAACACTGAAGCTTTCTTT. Its protein is CASSLGTNTEAFF.

The chain employs TRBV6-5 and TRBJ2-5; TRBD2 agrees at 10 bases. Per germline, CDR1 MNHEY and CDR2 SVGAGI. The ends lost 4 bases at V and 2 bases at J; junction bases unmatched: 4. This CDR3 spans 15 amino acids. The CDR3 DNA sequence: TGTGCCAGCAGTTTAGCGGGAGGCACGCAAGAGACCCAGTACTTC. Protein product: CASSLAGGTQETQYF.

The chain is built from TRBV18 and TRBJ2-1, with D unclear. V lost 2 bases and J lost 4, with 6 bases in between. Germline V gene data show CDR1 as KGHSH and CDR2 as LQKENI. The CDR3 runs to 13 residues. The CDR3 DNA sequence: TGTGCCAGCTCACCAAATAATTACAATGAGCAGTTCTTC. It specifies CASSPNNYNEQFF.

Worth noting for this clone: The junction differs from germline at one of its ends, possibly a read error. The chain couples TRBV6-1 to TRBJ2-3; D gene unclear. Per the germline V gene, CDR1 is MNHNS and CDR2 is SASEGT. The CDR3 is 13 residues long. CDR3 in amino acids: CASSEDGADTQYF. The CDR3 coding sequence is TGTGCCAGCAGCGAAGACGGAGCAGATACGCAGTATTTT.

The chain uses TRBV7-8 and TRBJ2-2; 8 positions match TRBD2. The CDR3 runs 15 residues. The trim removed 2 bases at V and 5 bases at J, leaving 4 bases unmatched. Germline assignment: CDR1 SGHVS and CDR2 FQNEAQ. The CDR3 DNA reads TGTGCCAGCAGCTTAAGCGGGGGTCGAACCGGGGAGCTGTTTTTT. Translated: CASSLSGGRTGELFF.

The chain combines TRBV20-1 with TRBJ2-2; no definite D call. The germline V gene encodes CDR1 DFQATT and CDR2 SNEGSKA (reference sequence). V lost 3 bases to trimming and J lost 5 bases, with 4 bases between them. The CDR3 sequence is 11 residues long. The CDR3 nucleotides are TGCAGTGCTAGGGGTACCGGGGAGCTGTTTTTT. As protein: CSARGTGELFF.

The genes are TRBV5-6 and TRBJ2-1, with 9 bases identical to TRBD2. The length of the CDR3 is 19 residues. V gave up 4 bases and J gave up 10 bases; unmatched junction bases: 24. Germline V CDR1 and CDR2: SGHDT, YYEEEE. The CDR3 DNA follows: TGTGCCAGCAGCACTTCGGGAGCGGGGGGCCATCAGGCGTCTCGCGAGCAGTTCTTC. It encodes CASSTSGAGGHQASREQFF.

Written as DNA, the CDR3 is TGTGCCAGCTCAACGGGCCAGGTCTCCTCTGGAAACACCATATATTTT. Encoded protein: CASSTGQVSSGNTIYF. V is TRBV18 and J is TRBJ1-3; D unclear. V shed 5 bases and J shed 0 bases, with 14 bases lying between them. The CDR3 spans 16 residues. Germline V CDR1 and CDR2: KGHSH, LQKENI.

The chain joins TRBV2 to TRBJ2-7; D possibly corresponds to TRBD1 (5 bases). CDR1 is SNHLY, CDR2 FYNNEI, per germline. Trimming removed 6 bases from V and 6 bases from J, with 12 bases in between. The CDR3 consists of 12 residues. The chain's CDR3 is CASSPSGSEQYF. DNA for the CDR3: TGTGCCAGCAGCCCATCAGGGTCCGAGCAGTACTTC.

J is TRBJ1-6 and V is TRBV5-4, with 11 positions matching TRBD1. The CDR3 spans 17 residues. Germline V gene sequence: CDR1 SGHNT, CDR2 YYREEE (reference sequence). After removal of 4 bases from V and 0 bases from J, the junction contained 3 bases not matched to a gene. The CDR3 here is CASSTGTGGSYNSPLHF. In DNA, the CDR3 is TGTGCCAGCAGCACCGGGACAGGGGGCTCCTATAATTCACCCCTCCACTTT.

The V and J genes are TRBV18 and TRBJ1-1; D unclear. This CDR3 is built from 13 residues. With 2 bases removed from V and 0 bases from J, the gap between germline ends came to 4 bases. CDR1 is KGHSH, CDR2 LQKENI, per germline. CDR3 loop: CASSPTLNTEAFF. CDR3 DNA sequence: TGTGCCAGCTCACCAACTTTGAACACTGAAGCTTTCTTT.

The chain links TRBV4-2 to TRBJ1-6; no clear D. The germline CDR1 and CDR2 sequences are LGHNA and YNFKEQ. The CDR3 is 13 amino acids. V lost 1 base and J 10 bases, leaving 8 bases between the germline ends. The CDR3 DNA is TGTGCCAGCAGCCAAGGTATGGACTCACCCCTCCACTTT. Its translation is CASSQGMDSPLHF.

V is TRBV28 and J is TRBJ2-7, with D possibly being TRBD1 or TRBD2 (5 bases each). Germline CDR1 is MDHEN and CDR2 is SYDVKM. V was trimmed by 6 bases and J by 0 bases, leaving 9 bases between them. CDR3 length equals 13 residues. CDR3 bases: TGTGCCAGCAGGGGTGGGGGCTCCTACGAGCAGTACTTC. Residues: CASRGGGSYEQYF.

This clone was counted between two and nine times. The chain recombines TRBV5-4 with TRBJ2-1; D ambiguous. CDR1 is SGHNT and CDR2 is YYREEE in the germline V gene (reference sequence). The CDR3 is made up of 13 amino acids. Trimming took off 4 bases at V and 0 bases at J, with 5 bases between the two ends. CDR3 sequence: CASSESSYNEQFF. In DNA form, the CDR3 reads TGTGCCAGCAGCGAAAGCTCCTACAATGAGCAGTTCTTC.

The chain employs TRBV7-3 and TRBJ2-7; D is possibly TRBD1 (5 bases). Per germline, CDR1 SGHTA and CDR2 FQGTGA. The CDR3 sequence is 14 residues long. Trimming shortened V by 6 bases and J by 0 bases, and 12 bases separated the two germline ends. The CDR3 region has the DNA TGTGCCAGCAGTCAACGGACAAGCTCCTACGAGCAGTACTTC. This codes for CASSQRTSSYEQYF.

V and J are TRBV11-2 and TRBJ1-4, with D possibly being TRBD1 (5 bases). There are 14 residues in the CDR3. V was trimmed by 5 bases and J by 11 bases, leaving 18 bases between them. Per the germline V gene, CDR1 is SGHAT and CDR2 is FQNNGV. CDR3 sequence (DNA): TGTGCCAGCAGCCCAGGCGTCTTGGGGGAGAAACTGTTTTTT. Translating it yields CASSPGVLGEKLFF. The variable domain in full, with the rest retrieved from reference TRBV11-2 and TRBJ1-4, is EAGVAQSPRYKIIEKRQSVAFWCNPISGHATLYWYQQILGQGPKLLIQFQNNGVVDDSQLPKDRFSAERLKGVDSTLKIQPAKLEDSAVYLCASSPGVLGEKLFFGSGTQLSVL.

This sequence joins TRBV9 and TRBJ2-5, with D perhaps given as TRBD1 or TRBD2 (5 bases each). This CDR3 comprises 14 residues. Trimming took 0 bases from V and 4 from J, leaving 10 bases between them. Germline-derived CDR1 and CDR2 are SGDLS and YYNGEE. The CDR3 loop reads CASSVGAGRETQYF. For the CDR3, the DNA is TGTGCCAGCAGCGTAGGGGCAGGGAGAGAGACCCAGTACTTC.

The count of this clone is one. The V and J genes are TRBV18 and TRBJ2-5; the D is unclear. V dropped 3 bases and J dropped 4 bases, with 9 bases sitting between them. The CDR3 sequence is 13 residues long. Germline-derived CDR1 and CDR2 are KGHSH and LQKENI. CDR3 bases: TGTGCCAGCTCACCCTTGACTGGAGAGACCCAGTACTTC. Encoded protein: CASSPLTGETQYF.

This clone has a single count. V and J are TRBV28 and TRBJ1-6; D not certain. The CDR3 is 12 amino acids. V was pared by 2 bases and J by 5 bases, with 1 base between. CDR1 MDHEN and CDR2 SYDVKM come from the germline V gene. The chain's CDR3 is CASSLNNSPLHF. In DNA form, the CDR3 reads TGTGCCAGCAGTTTAAATAATTCACCCCTCCACTTT.

V gene TRBV6-1 combines with J gene TRBJ1-1, with D possibly being TRBD1 (6 bases). V lost 7 bases and J 6 bases, leaving 18 bases between the germline ends. CDR1 and CDR2 (germline): MNHNS, SASEGT. The CDR3 has 14 amino acids. The DNA for the CDR3 is TGTGCCAGCACTCTACGGGGGGCGAAGGCTGAAGCTTTCTTT. Its protein product is CASTLRGAKAEAFF.

This chain connects TRBV7-3 to TRBJ2-5, with a tentative D call TRBD2 (6 bases). CDR1 SGHTA and CDR2 FQGTGA come from the germline V gene. Trimming pared 7 bases from V and 0 bases from J, leaving 30 bases between. The CDR3 is 20 amino acids. The DNA for the CDR3 is TGTGCCAGCATCGATACCGGGTCGGTCGGGGGAAGGAGTAACCAAGAGACCCAGTACTTC. Protein: CASIDTGSVGGRSNQETQYF.

This chain uses TRBV19 with TRBJ1-5; possibly TRBD1 for D (5 bases). Germline-derived CDR1 and CDR2 are LNHDA and SQIVND (reference sequence). The CDR3 length is 14 residues. Trimming shortened V by 6 bases and J by 4 bases, and 13 bases separated the two germline ends. The CDR3 sequence: CASRLTAENQPQHF. The CDR3, as DNA: TGTGCCAGTAGACTGACAGCGGAGAATCAGCCCCAGCATTTT.

The chain recombines TRBV5-4 with TRBJ1-4; D is ambiguous. The V end was cut by 4 bases, the J end by 0 bases, with 10 bases between. Germline CDR1 SGHNT, CDR2 YYREEE (reference sequence). This CDR3 contains 15 residues. The CDR3 coding sequence is TGTGCCAGCAGCCCTAGACCTGCAACTAATGAAAAACTGTTTTTT. Protein: CASSPRPATNEKLFF.

The V gene is TRBV2, the J gene TRBJ1-5; D is perhaps TRBD1 (6 bases). The V gene lost 4 bases and the J gene lost 0 bases, with 10 bases spanning the gap. CDR1 SNHLY and CDR2 FYNNEI come from the germline V gene. The CDR3 has 15 residues. The CDR3 DNA reads as TGTGCCAGCAGTGGGACAGTCTTTAGCAATCAGCCCCAGCATTTT. Its protein product is CASSGTVFSNQPQHF.

This chain uses TRBV2 with TRBJ2-1; 8 bases align to TRBD1. CDR3 length: 11 residues. Losses at the gene ends were 11 bases for V and 9 bases for J; bases not matched to a gene: 6. In germline, CDR1 is SNHLY, CDR2 FYNNEI. CDR3 residues: CAVRTGTEQFF. CDR3 DNA sequence: TGTGCCGTACGGACAGGGACTGAGCAGTTCTTC.

The gene calls are TRBV6-5 and TRBJ2-7; 9 bases line up with TRBD1. The CDR3 extends over 15 amino acids. Germline CDR1 reads MNHEY; CDR2 reads SVGAGI. V lost 4 bases to trimming and J lost 5 bases; unmatched junction nucleotides: 9. This CDR3 is CASSFPGQGIDEQYF. The CDR3 nucleotides are TGTGCCAGCAGTTTCCCGGGACAGGGTATCGACGAGCAGTACTTC.

The gene calls are TRBV7-6 and TRBJ2-3; D may be TRBD1 (5 bases). CDR1 is SGHVS, CDR2 FNYEAQ, per germline. The CDR3 sequence is 16 residues long. The V and J ends lost 4 bases and 2 bases respectively, with 16 bases between them. For the CDR3, the DNA is TGTGCCAGCAGCTCGCCCCTGACAGACTCCACAGATACGCAGTATTTT. This gives the protein CASSSPLTDSTDTQYF.